This T cell receptor (beta chain) derives from a study of CD8 T cells in Susac syndrome. The sequenced target, TCR beta, came from blood CD8+ and CD4+ T cells. Included as multiple sclerosis controls were treatment-naive patients who had stable or active relapsing-remitting disease. It was negative isolation that provided the CD8+ and CD4+ T cells, whereas TEMRA cells were enriched by FACS. This CDR3 region has 12 residues. CDR1 and CDR2 (germline): LGHNA, YNFKEQ. V dropped 1 base and J dropped 12; count of bases not matched to a gene: 4. Random hexamers were used to reverse transcribe 0.5 to 1 ug of RNA. Amplification of TCR beta CDR3 used immunoSEQ multiplex PCR across 54 Vbeta and 13 Jbeta. TCRdb reprocessed the immunoSEQ multiplex PCR reads with MiXCR, giving one entry per CDR3 protein. This sample has under 550,000 distinct CDR3 sequences, with more than 80% found just once.

The rearrangement links TRBV4-2 to TRBJ1-2; 8 nucleotides match TRBD1. This sequence originates from a human donor with multiple sclerosis. What was sequenced was CD8+ T cells from PBMCs. The CDR3 loop reads CASSQGTGLHTF. CDR3 DNA: TGTGCCAGCAGCCAAGGGACAGGGTTACACACCTTC.